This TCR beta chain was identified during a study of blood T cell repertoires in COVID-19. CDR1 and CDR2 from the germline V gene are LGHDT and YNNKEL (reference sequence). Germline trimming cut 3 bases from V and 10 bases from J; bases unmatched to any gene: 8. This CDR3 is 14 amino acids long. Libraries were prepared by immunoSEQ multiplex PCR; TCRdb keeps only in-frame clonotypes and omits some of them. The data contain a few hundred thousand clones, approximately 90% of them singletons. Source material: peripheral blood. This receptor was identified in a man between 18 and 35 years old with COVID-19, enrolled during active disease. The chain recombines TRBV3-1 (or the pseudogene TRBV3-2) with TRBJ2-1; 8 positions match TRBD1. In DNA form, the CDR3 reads TGTGCCAGCAGCCAGGGTGAGACAGGGGCCGAGCAGTTCTTC. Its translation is CASSQGETGAEQFF.